This note documents a single T cell receptor beta chain sequence. The antigen remains undetermined. TCRdb analysed the RACE reads with MiXCR anew, one entry per CDR3 protein. The table records approximately 74,000 distinct CDR3 sequences, approximately 35% of them present only once. Trimming removed 1 base at V and 1 base at J, with 16 bases between. The CDR3 contains 17 residues. Germline V CDR1 and CDR2: SSHAT, FNYEAQ (reference sequence). These data belong to a study of human T cells and chemical hapten exposure. General study findings and limits: Relative to controls, expanded TCRs formed significantly more large CDR3 similarity clusters.

Time point given: patch test 1, 2 weeks after DPC sensitization. Documented treatment: therapeutic diphenylcyclopropenone sensitization with weekly scalp DPC. Venepuncture was done earlier than the placement of each patch test. The sample was whole blood, taken in connection with sensitization to the hapten diphenylcyclopropenone (DPC). The V gene is TRBV7-7, the J gene TRBJ2-5, with TRBD1 as a possible D gene (6 bases). This TCR was sampled from a man aged 35 to 55 with alopecia areata. Some clones in this sample may be carry-over from other donors' samples. In DNA, the CDR3 is TGTGCCAGCAGCTTAGTCGATCTTGGCAGGGGCCAAGAGACCCAGTACTTC. Its protein product is CASSLVDLGRGQETQYF.